This T cell receptor beta chain comes out of a study of OX40 agonist ivuxolimab in advanced cancers. About the study: Ivuxolimab, an antibody acting as an agonist of OX40 (CD134), was used to treat patients. A male proportion of about 84% was recorded, with mean age around 55 years and range roughly 23 to 79.

Per the germline V gene, CDR1 is LNHDA and CDR2 is SQIVND (reference sequence). The CDR3 contains 13 residues. Trimming cost V 6 bases and J 3 bases, with 12 bases left between them. The method was immunoSEQ multiplex PCR; TCRdb's version includes in-frame clones alone and lacks a portion of them. The data contain tens of thousands of clones, about 86% of them seen just once; the ten biggest clones take up more than 1.5%. This clone showed up just a few times. Its antigen remains unidentified. Regarding the study as a whole: At 0.1 to 3.0 mg/kg, clonal expansion of CD4+ and CD8+ blood T cells had occurred by week 6.

Here the sequenced sample was CD4+ or CD8+ T cells sorted from blood, taken in a trial of the OX40 agonist ivuxolimab. The V call is TRBV19, the J call TRBJ2-7, with D possibly being TRBD2 (6 bases). The clonotype originates from an adult with an advanced solid tumor such as melanoma, head and neck, liver or kidney cancer. This chain's CDR3 is CASSQGRIYEQYF. DNA for the CDR3: TGTGCCAGTAGCCAAGGGAGGATCTACGAGCAGTACTTC.